These 10 T cell receptor beta chains came from one sample sequenced in a study of blood T cell repertoires in COVID-19. Profiling relied on immunoSEQ multiplex PCR, and the TCRdb table lists in-frame clones only, not all of them. The sample records about 200,000 clones, 89% being singletons. What was sequenced was peripheral blood. All receptors derive from a man aged 35-49 years with acute or convalescent COVID-19.

This clone was seen a single time. The J gene is TRBJ1-2, the V gene TRBV12-3 or TRBV12-4; D call uncertain. Trimming took 3 bases from V and 6 from J, leaving 11 bases between them. The CDR3 totals 13 residues. CDR3 amino acids: CASSLGGRNGYTF. The CDR3 DNA is TGTGCCAGCAGTTTGGGAGGAAGGAATGGCTACACCTTC.

This clone was counted a single time. The rearrangement uses TRBV27 and TRBJ2-5; D may be TRBD2 (5 bases). Germline loops: CDR1 MNHEY, CDR2 SMNVEV (reference sequence). The CDR3 is made up of 13 amino acids. Trimming removed 2 bases at V and 1 base at J, with 5 bases between. CDR3 sequence (DNA): TGTGCCAGCAGTTTAAGCGGCCAAGAGACCCAGTACTTC. Translated, it gives CASSLSGQETQYF.

The V call is TRBV24-1, the J call TRBJ2-2; D possibly corresponds to TRBD1 (7 bases). Germline CDR1 KGHDR, CDR2 SFDVKD. Trimming stripped 3 bases from V and 6 bases from J, with 16 bases between. CDR3 length: 16 residues. In DNA form, the CDR3 reads TGTGCCACCAGTGATCCCACAGGGGAGGTGGCCGGGGAGCTGTTTTTT. Its translation is CATSDPTGEVAGELFF.

This chain links TRBV29-1 with TRBJ2-2; 8 bases agree with TRBD1. V shed 6 bases, J shed 4 bases, and the junction held 10 bases outside the gene matches. This CDR3 spans 15 amino acids. CDR1 SQVTM and CDR2 ANQGSEA come from the germline V gene. CDR3 coding DNA: TGCAGCGTCGCCTGGGACAGGCGTATCACCGGGGAGCTGTTTTTT. Translating it yields CSVAWDRRITGELFF.

This clone appeared once. Other DNA sequences within the sample encode an identical CDR3. The rearrangement joins TRBV5-1 to TRBJ2-3, with 7 nucleotides matching TRBD2. CDR1 is SGHRS, CDR2 YFSETQ, per germline. Unmatched junction bases numbered 2, after V lost 0 bases and J lost 4 bases. CDR3 length: 14 residues. CDR3 sequence: CASSLGLAADTQYF. For the CDR3, the DNA is TGCGCCAGCAGCTTGGGGCTAGCGGCAGATACGCAGTATTTT.

The chain recombines TRBV9 with TRBJ2-7; D gene ambiguous. Looked up from germline, CDR1 is SGDLS and CDR2 is YYNGEE. V was pared by 0 bases and J by 3 bases, with 4 bases between. The CDR3 has 12 residues. The CDR3 here is CASSVDNYEQYF. The CDR3 DNA sequence: TGTGCCAGCAGCGTAGATAACTACGAGCAGTACTTC.

V and J are TRBV7-2 and TRBJ2-3, with 7 bases fitting TRBD2. With V trimmed by 4 bases and J by 4 bases, 2 bases remained unmatched. There are 13 residues in the CDR3. Germline CDR1 reads SGHTA; CDR2 reads FQGNSA. The CDR3 is CASSWTRSDTQYF. CDR3 bases: TGTGCCAGCAGCTGGACTAGATCAGATACGCAGTATTTT.

The V and J genes are TRBV5-1 and TRBJ2-3, with 10 bases fitting TRBD2. From germline, CDR1 is SGHRS and CDR2 YFSETQ. This CDR3 contains 16 residues. V shed 5 bases and J 3 bases; nucleotides not matched to a gene: 9. The CDR3 DNA reads TGCGCCAGCAGGCCCTCACTAGCGGGGCCAACAGATACGCAGTATTTT. This sequence encodes CASRPSLAGPTDTQYF.

This clone occurred a few times. This sequence joins TRBV7-9 and TRBJ1-2; D remains unclear. The CDR3 sequence is 14 residues long. Looked up from germline, CDR1 is SEHNR and CDR2 is FQNEAQ (reference sequence). Trimming removed 2 bases at V and 4 bases at J, with 11 bases between. CDR3: CASSLPAGSYGYTF. The CDR3 region has the DNA TGTGCCAGCAGCTTACCGGCGGGGAGCTATGGCTACACCTTC. The variable domain in full, completed from reference TRBV7-9 and TRBJ1-2, reads DTGVSQNPRHKITKRGQNVTFRCDPISEHNRLYWYRQTLGQGPEFLTYFQNEAQLEKSRLLSDRFSAERPKGSFSTLEIQRTEQGDSAMYLCASSLPAGSYGYTFGSGTRLTVV.

This chain links TRBV4-3 with TRBJ2-5; 9 bases are a match to TRBD1. Germline-derived CDR1 and CDR2 are LGHNA and YSLEER. This CDR3 has 16 residues. J lost 5 bases, V lost 0 bases, and 7 bases had no gene match. The CDR3 DNA follows: TGCGCCAGCAGCCAAGATTGGGGACAGGGTTGGGAGACCCAGTACTTC. Protein sequence: CASSQDWGQGWETQYF.